These 30 T cell receptor beta chains were all obtained from the same sample, sequenced in a study of STAT5B mutations in CD4+ large granular lymphocyte leukemia. The method was immunoSEQ multiplex PCR; TCRdb's version includes in-frame clones alone and lacks a portion of them. Among 23,000 or so clones listed, about two thirds were seen once. The specimen sequenced was CD4+ T cells from blood buffy coats. The receptors were sampled from a human donor in good health.

The J gene is TRBJ2-1, the V gene TRBV21-1; the table's D call of TRBD2 was not tested on the DNA. TRBV21-1 constitutes a pseudogene. The CDR3 is made up of 21 amino acids. Written as DNA, the CDR3 is TGTGCCAGCAGCAAAGCTCCGTTGGGGCAGCGGGGGGCCCCTCCAGTCAATGAGCAGTTCTTC. It is translated as CASSKAPLGQRGAPPVNEQFF.

This chain joins TRBV5-4 and TRBJ2-7, with TRBD1 matching 10 bases. This CDR3 is 15 amino acids long. V lost 3 bases and J lost 7; bases outside the gene matches: 10. Per germline, CDR1 SGHNT and CDR2 YYREEE (reference sequence). CDR3 protein: CASSYPGQGSGEQYF. The CDR3 DNA follows: TGTGCCAGCAGCTACCCGGGACAGGGGTCGGGGGAGCAGTACTTC.

The V gene is TRBV5-1, the J gene TRBJ2-1; D is perhaps TRBD1 or TRBD2 (6 bases each). Germline V lookup: CDR1 SGHRS, CDR2 YFSETQ. The V end was cut by 0 bases, the J end by 7 bases, with 14 bases between. The length of the CDR3 is 15 residues. The CDR3, as DNA: TGCGCCAGCAGCTTGGGGGGGGCAGGTAAAAATGAGCAGTTCTTC. This gives the protein CASSLGGAGKNEQFF. The full variable domain, its missing parts supplied by reference TRBV5-1 and TRBJ2-1, is KAGVTQTPRYLIKTRGQQVTLSCSPISGHRSVSWYQQTPGQGLQFLFEYFSETQRNKGNFPGRFSGRQFSNSRSEMNVSTLELGDSALYLCASSLGGAGKNEQFFGPGTRLTVL.

The rearrangement links TRBV6-6 to TRBJ2-2; D unresolved. CDR1 MNHNY and CDR2 SVGAGI come from the germline V gene (reference sequence). The V gene lost 6 bases and the J gene lost 5 bases, with 10 bases spanning the gap. The CDR3 extends over 13 amino acids. The CDR3 loop is CASSETRTGELFF. In nucleotides, the CDR3 is TGTGCCAGCAGCGAGACCAGGACCGGGGAGCTGTTTTTT.

This chain joins TRBV5-1 and TRBJ2-3; 11 nucleotides match TRBD2. J gave up 0 bases and V 4 bases, and 7 bases lay outside the gene matches. The CDR3 has 17 amino acids. The V gene's germline CDR1 is SGHRS and CDR2 YFSETQ. DNA of the CDR3: TGCGCCAGCAGCCCCGGGACTAGCGGCTTTAGCACAGATACGCAGTATTTT. Amino acid sequence: CASSPGTSGFSTDTQYF.

This chain links TRBV6-1 with TRBJ1-2; D possibly corresponds to TRBD1 (6 bases). This CDR3 comprises 15 residues. Germline CDR1 is MNHNS and CDR2 is SASEGT. V was clipped by 6 bases and J by 6 bases, with 20 bases between them. The chain's CDR3 is CASSRRGRAGDGYTF. The CDR3 DNA sequence: TGTGCCAGCAGCCGACGGGGGCGGGCAGGGGATGGCTACACCTTC.

This clone has a single count. The chain uses TRBV5-1 and TRBJ2-7; unclear D gene. This CDR3 contains 13 residues. Germline values: CDR1 SGHRS, CDR2 YFSETQ. The V end was cut by 0 bases, the J end by 5 bases, with 9 bases between. CDR3: CASSLGPWDEQYF. CDR3 DNA sequence: TGCGCCAGCAGCTTGGGGCCTTGGGACGAGCAGTACTTC.

This sequence joins TRBV15 and TRBJ1-1; D might be TRBD1 (6 bases). This CDR3 contains 13 residues. Germline values: CDR1 LNHNV, CDR2 YYDKDF (reference sequence). Trimming took off 2 bases at V and 8 bases at J, with 12 bases between the two ends. Written as DNA, the CDR3 is TGTGCCACCAGCAGATTAGGGGGGTCCGAAGCTTTCTTT. It is translated as CATSRLGGSEAFF.

V gene TRBV7-8 combines with J gene TRBJ2-2, with 7 bases identical to TRBD1. V dropped 5 bases and J dropped 5; count of bases not matched to a gene: 8. Germline V gene data show CDR1 as SGHVS and CDR2 as FQNEAQ. The CDR3 runs to 15 residues. CDR3 loop: CASSADRVGTGELFF. CDR3 nucleotides: TGTGCCAGCAGCGCTGACAGGGTGGGGACCGGGGAGCTGTTTTTT. Full variable domain (missing parts from reference TRBV7-8 and TRBJ2-2): GAGVSQSPRYKVAKRGQDVALRCDPISGHVSLFWYQQALGQGPEFLTYFQNEAQLDKSGLPSDRFFAERPEGSVSTLKIQRTQQEDSAVYLCASSADRVGTGELFFGEGSRLTVL.

This sequence joins TRBV7-2 and TRBJ1-4; no reliable D call. There are 12 residues in the CDR3. Germline V CDR1 and CDR2: SGHTA, FQGNSA. Trimming removed 5 bases at V and 7 bases at J, with 8 bases between. The CDR3 here is CASSPDREKLFF. CDR3 nucleotide sequence: TGTGCCAGCAGCCCTGACCGTGAAAAACTGTTTTTT. The full variable domain, rest sourced from reference TRBV7-2 and TRBJ1-4, is GAGVSQSPSNKVTEKGKDVELRCDPISGHTALYWYRQSLGQGLEFLIYFQGNSAPDKSGLPSDRFSAERTGGSVSTLTIQRTQQEDSAVYLCASSPDREKLFFGSGTQLSVL.

V usage is TRBV5-1 and J usage is TRBJ2-5; 9 bases agree with TRBD1. The germline gives CDR1 SGHRS, CDR2 YFSETQ. This CDR3 has 16 amino acids. The junction had 9 bases not matched to a gene; V was cut back by 2 bases and J by 4 bases. The CDR3 DNA is TGCGCCAGCAGCTTTTCTATTGGGACAGGGATAGAGACCCAGTACTTC. Its protein is CASSFSIGTGIETQYF. The complete variable domain, with remaining parts taken from reference TRBV5-1 and TRBJ2-5, reads KAGVTQTPRYLIKTRGQQVTLSCSPISGHRSVSWYQQTPGQGLQFLFEYFSETQRNKGNFPGRFSGRQFSNSRSEMNVSTLELGDSALYLCASSFSIGTGIETQYFGPGTRLLVL.

This chain links TRBV5-1 with TRBJ1-4; 8 bases match TRBD1. This CDR3 spans 15 amino acids. Germline CDR1 SGHRS, CDR2 YFSETQ. V lost 0 bases, J lost 7 bases, and 5 bases stayed unmatched. DNA for the CDR3: TGCGCCAGCAGCTTGGCCGCAGGGGGCGGTGAAAAACTGTTTTTT. Protein: CASSLAAGGGEKLFF.

The chain uses TRBV2 and TRBJ2-3, with 8 bases fitting TRBD1. This CDR3 has 14 amino acids. Trimming at V came to 7 bases and at J to 2 bases, leaving 5 bases not matched to a gene. CDR1 and CDR2 (germline): SNHLY, FYNNEI. The CDR3 region has the DNA TGTGCCAGCATGGACAGGGTGTCCACAGATACGCAGTATTTT. Its translation: CASMDRVSTDTQYF.

The chain links TRBV6-5 to TRBJ1-1; no definite D call. Germline values: CDR1 MNHEY, CDR2 SVGAGI. Trimming took 0 bases from V and 6 from J, leaving 8 bases between them. The CDR3 has 13 amino acids. The CDR3 sequence: CASSYSAESEAFF. The CDR3 nucleotides are TGTGCCAGCAGTTACTCGGCGGAGTCTGAAGCTTTCTTT.

This rearrangement joins TRBV6-5 to TRBJ2-3; 8 nucleotides match TRBD1. The CDR3 contains 15 residues. The germline CDR1 and CDR2 sequences are MNHEY and SVGAGI. J gave up 2 bases and V 0 bases, and 1 base lay outside the gene matches. CDR3 residues: CASSYSGQDTDTQYF. CDR3 in DNA: TGTGCCAGCAGTTACTCGGGACAGGACACAGATACGCAGTATTTT.

The genes are TRBV6-6 and TRBJ2-4, with D maybe TRBD1 (6 bases). The CDR3 contains 13 residues. Germline CDR1 reads MNHNY; CDR2 reads SVGAGI (reference sequence). V lost 2 bases and J lost 11, with 13 bases in between. Here the CDR3 DNA reads TGTGCCAGCAGTTACGTCTTTGGGGGCGTTCAGTACTTC. Protein product: CASSYVFGGVQYF.

The rearrangement joins TRBV7-2 to TRBJ2-1; D is unresolved. The germline CDR1 and CDR2 sequences are SGHTA and FQGNSA. Trimming removed 5 bases at V and 1 base at J, with 12 bases between. This CDR3 has 15 residues. The CDR3 here is CASSPRWGSYNEQFF. The CDR3 region has the DNA TGTGCCAGCAGCCCCCGTTGGGGTTCCTACAATGAGCAGTTCTTC. The variable domain in full, with the rest retrieved from reference TRBV7-2 and TRBJ2-1, is GAGVSQSPSNKVTEKGKDVELRCDPISGHTALYWYRQSLGQGLEFLIYFQGNSAPDKSGLPSDRFSAERTGGSVSTLTIQRTQQEDSAVYLCASSPRWGSYNEQFFGPGTRLTVL.

V usage is TRBV27 and J usage is TRBJ2-7; 7 bases match TRBD1. This CDR3 region has 12 residues. V was clipped by 4 bases and J by 12 bases; unmatched bases: 9. Germline assignment: CDR1 MNHEY and CDR2 SMNVEV (reference sequence). The CDR3 bases are TGTGCCAGCAGTTCTGGTGACAGGGCTCCGTACTTC. Its translation: CASSSGDRAPYF.

Of note for this clone: Germline and junction disagree at one end, which may indicate a read error. The gene calls are TRBV5-6 and TRBJ2-3; TRBD2 agrees at 9 bases. In germline, CDR1 is SGHDT, CDR2 YYEEEE. CDR3 size: 16 residues. The CDR3 DNA follows: TGTGCCAGCAGCAAAAAATCCGGGACTAGCATAGATACGCAGTATTTT. It encodes CASSKKSGTSIDTQYF.

The CDR3 is CATIGQGGPQQETQYF. The CDR3 DNA reads TGTGCCACCATCGGCCAGGGGGGGCCGCAACAAGAGACCCAGTACTTC. This rearrangement joins TRBV28 to TRBJ2-5; the D call may be TRBD1 or TRBD2 (7 bases each). Germline CDR1 reads MDHEN; CDR2 reads SYDVKM. V dropped 10 bases and J dropped 2 bases, with 23 bases sitting between them. The CDR3 has 16 residues. The full variable domain, rest sourced from reference TRBV28 and TRBJ2-5, is DVKVTQSSRYLVKRTGEKVFLECVQDMDHENMFWYRQDPGLGLRLIYFSYDVKMKEKGDIPEGYSVSREKKERFSLILESASTNQTSMYLCATIGQGGPQQETQYFGPGTRLLVL.

This clone has a handful of counts. This chain connects TRBV18 to TRBJ2-6; D unclear. The CDR3 extends over 14 amino acids. Germline-derived CDR1 and CDR2 are KGHSH and LQKENI. V lost 4 bases, J lost 0 bases, and 4 bases lay in between. In DNA, the CDR3 is TGTGCCAGCTCACTTCTCTCTGGGGCCAACGTCCTGACTTTC. This translates into CASSLLSGANVLTF.

This clone appeared a few times. The CDR3 loop reads CAISVGSEAFF. The CDR3, as DNA: TGTGCCATCAGTGTCGGCTCTGAAGCTTTCTTT. The chain carries TRBV10-3 and TRBJ1-1; D uncertain. The CDR3 covers 11 residues. V lost 4 bases and J 6 bases, leaving 6 bases between the germline ends. CDR1 and CDR2 (germline): ENHRY, SYGVKD.

This clone was seen a handful of times. The gene calls are TRBV6-1 and TRBJ1-2; D remains ambiguous. CDR1 is MNHNS, CDR2 SASEGT, per germline. The V end was cut by 3 bases, the J end by 0 bases, with 11 bases between. This CDR3 spans 15 amino acids. CDR3 coding DNA: TGTGCCAGCAGTGATCGACCCCGTGCTAACTATGGCTACACCTTC. Translating it yields CASSDRPRANYGYTF.

The rearrangement links TRBV6-5 to TRBJ2-5; the D is unclear. The J call may not be correct, given that the DNA end is closer to TRBJ2-7. The germline V gene has CDR1 MNHEY and CDR2 SVGAGI. This CDR3 contains 15 residues. The CDR3 bases are TGTGCCAGCAGTTACTCGACAAGTAGGACCTACGAGCAGTACTTC. Translating it yields CASSYSTSRTYEQYF.

Regarding this clone: Other DNA sequences within the sample encode an identical CDR3. The chain couples TRBV10-3 to TRBJ1-6; 8 nucleotides align to TRBD1. After removal of 5 bases from V and 8 bases from J, the junction contained 8 bases not matched to a gene. Germline CDR1 ENHRY, CDR2 SYGVKD. This CDR3 spans 15 amino acids. CDR3: CAISRQGLGDSPLHF. CDR3 nucleotide sequence: TGTGCCATCAGTAGACAGGGGCTTGGGGATTCACCCCTCCACTTT.

The chain is built from TRBV7-3 and TRBJ2-5, with 9 bases fitting TRBD2. J was trimmed by 5 bases and V by 2 bases; bases with no gene match: 3. The CDR3 covers 14 residues. CDR1 is SGHTA, CDR2 FQGTGA, per germline. CDR3 sequence (DNA): TGTGCCAGCAGCTTAGGGACTAGCATGGAGACCCAGTACTTC. This translates into CASSLGTSMETQYF.

The V and J genes are TRBV19 and TRBJ2-6; TRBD2 agrees at 7 bases. The CDR3 spans 19 residues. CDR1 and CDR2 from the germline V gene are LNHDA and SQIVND (reference sequence). V lost 2 bases to trimming and J lost 2 bases; unmatched junction nucleotides: 12. The CDR3 loop is CASSIRMGGKPAGANVLTF. The CDR3 coding sequence is TGTGCCAGTAGTATAAGAATGGGGGGGAAACCGGCTGGGGCCAACGTCCTGACTTTC.

The chain links TRBV19 to TRBJ1-5, with unresolved D. Germline CDR1 LNHDA, CDR2 SQIVND (reference sequence). The CDR3 loop spans 16 amino acids. Trimming pared 3 bases from V and 0 bases from J, leaving 12 bases between. In DNA form, the CDR3 reads TGTGCCAGTAGTATCTCGCAGCCCTTTAGCAATCAGCCCCAGCATTTT. Encoded protein: CASSISQPFSNQPQHF.

The genes are TRBV15 and TRBJ2-7; D is uncertain. Per germline, CDR1 LNHNV and CDR2 YYDKDF (reference sequence). The CDR3 totals 15 residues. Between the trimmed V and J ends, which lost 1 base and 3 bases, there was a span of 13 bases. In nucleotides, the CDR3 is TGTGCCACCAGCAGAGTAAGGGAAACTATCTACGAGCAGTACTTC. Its protein is CATSRVRETIYEQYF.

The V call is TRBV5-4, the J call TRBJ1-6, with 8 bases fitting TRBD1. Trimming removed 2 bases from V and 10 bases from J; junction bases left unmatched: 8. CDR3 length: 15 amino acids. Germline lookup yields CDR1 SGHNT and CDR2 YYREEE (reference sequence). CDR3 bases: TGTGCCAGCAGCTTCTGGACAGGGATTGAGTCACCCCTCCACTTT. This translates into CASSFWTGIESPLHF. Full variable domain (remainder filled in from reference TRBV5-4 and TRBJ1-6): ETGVTQSPTHLIKTRGQQVTLRCSSQSGHNTVSWYQQALGQGPQFIFQYYREEENGRGNFPPRFSGLQFPNYSSELNVNALELDDSALYLCASSFWTGIESPLHFGNGTRLTVT.